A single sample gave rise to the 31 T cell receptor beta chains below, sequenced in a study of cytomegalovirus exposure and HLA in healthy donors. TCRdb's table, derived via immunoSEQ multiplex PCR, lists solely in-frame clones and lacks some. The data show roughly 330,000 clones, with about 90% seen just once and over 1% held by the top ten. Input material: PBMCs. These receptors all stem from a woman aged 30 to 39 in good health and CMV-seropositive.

In DNA, the CDR3 is TGTGCCAGCAGTCGGGACAGACAATACACTGAAGCTTTCTTT. Protein sequence: CASSRDRQYTEAFF. The rearrangement uses TRBV2 and TRBJ1-1; 7 bases map to TRBD1. The V gene's germline CDR1 is SNHLY and CDR2 FYNNEI. This CDR3 has 14 residues. With V trimmed by 5 bases and J by 3 bases, 6 bases remained unmatched.

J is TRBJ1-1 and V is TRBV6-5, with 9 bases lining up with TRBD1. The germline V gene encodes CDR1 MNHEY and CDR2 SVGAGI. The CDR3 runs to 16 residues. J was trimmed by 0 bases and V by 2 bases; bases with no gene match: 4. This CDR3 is CASSYTGQGMNTEAFF. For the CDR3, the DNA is TGTGCCAGCAGTTACACAGGACAGGGGATGAACACTGAAGCTTTCTTT.

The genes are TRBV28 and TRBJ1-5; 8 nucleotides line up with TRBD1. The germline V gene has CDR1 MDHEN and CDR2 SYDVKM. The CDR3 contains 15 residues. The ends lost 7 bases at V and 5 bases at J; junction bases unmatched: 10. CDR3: CASTEDRGAYQPQHF. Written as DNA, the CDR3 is TGTGCCAGCACCGAAGACAGGGGAGCATATCAGCCCCAGCATTTT.

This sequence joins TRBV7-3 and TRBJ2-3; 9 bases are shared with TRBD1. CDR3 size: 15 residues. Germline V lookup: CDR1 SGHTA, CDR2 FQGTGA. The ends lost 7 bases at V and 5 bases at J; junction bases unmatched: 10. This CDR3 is CASTKYRGQQDTQYF. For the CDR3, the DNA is TGTGCCAGCACAAAATACAGGGGGCAGCAAGATACGCAGTATTTT.

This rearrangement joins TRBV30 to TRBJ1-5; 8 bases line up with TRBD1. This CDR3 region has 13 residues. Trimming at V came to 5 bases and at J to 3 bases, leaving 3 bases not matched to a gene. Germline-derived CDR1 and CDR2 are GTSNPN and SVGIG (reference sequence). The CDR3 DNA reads TGTGCCTGGGGGACAGGACTCAATCAGCCCCAGCATTTT. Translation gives CAWGTGLNQPQHF.

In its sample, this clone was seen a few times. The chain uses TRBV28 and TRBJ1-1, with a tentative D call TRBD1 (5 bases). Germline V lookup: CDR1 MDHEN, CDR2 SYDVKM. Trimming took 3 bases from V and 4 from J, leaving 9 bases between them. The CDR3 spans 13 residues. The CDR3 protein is CASSFGRVTEAFF. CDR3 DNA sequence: TGTGCCAGCAGTTTCGGCAGGGTCACTGAAGCTTTCTTT.

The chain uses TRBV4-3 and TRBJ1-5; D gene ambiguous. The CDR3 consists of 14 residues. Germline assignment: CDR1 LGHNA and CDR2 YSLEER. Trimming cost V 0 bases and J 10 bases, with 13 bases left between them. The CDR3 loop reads CASSQDQDVRPQHF. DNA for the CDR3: TGCGCCAGCAGCCAAGATCAAGACGTTCGACCCCAGCATTTT.

The CDR3 region is CASSSWTGSYGYTF. CDR3 nucleotide sequence: TGTGCCAGCAGCTCCTGGACAGGGAGCTATGGCTACACCTTC. The chain joins TRBV7-9 to TRBJ1-2; TRBD1 matches at 8 bases. Germline CDR1 and CDR2: SEHNR and FQNEAQ (reference sequence). The CDR3 consists of 14 residues. Trimming took 4 bases from V and 4 from J; bases not matched to a gene: 5.

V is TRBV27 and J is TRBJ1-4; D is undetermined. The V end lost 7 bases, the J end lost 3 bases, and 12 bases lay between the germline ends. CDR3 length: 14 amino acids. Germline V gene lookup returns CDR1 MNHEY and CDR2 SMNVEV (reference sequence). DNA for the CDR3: TGTGCCAGCATGTCTTTGGTAGCTAATGAAAAACTGTTTTTT. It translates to CASMSLVANEKLFF.

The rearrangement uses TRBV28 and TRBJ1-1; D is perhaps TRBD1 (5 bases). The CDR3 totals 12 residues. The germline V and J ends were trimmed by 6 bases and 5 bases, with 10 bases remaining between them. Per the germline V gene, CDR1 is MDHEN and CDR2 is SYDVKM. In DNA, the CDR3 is TGTGCCAGCAGCGAAAAGGGGACTGAAGCTTTCTTT. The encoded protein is CASSEKGTEAFF.

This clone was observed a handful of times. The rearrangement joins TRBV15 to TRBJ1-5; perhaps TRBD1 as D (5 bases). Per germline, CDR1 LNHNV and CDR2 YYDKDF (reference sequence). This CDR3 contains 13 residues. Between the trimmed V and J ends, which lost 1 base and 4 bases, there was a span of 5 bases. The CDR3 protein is CATSRAGNQPQHF. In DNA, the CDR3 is TGTGCCACCAGCAGAGCAGGGAATCAGCCCCAGCATTTT.

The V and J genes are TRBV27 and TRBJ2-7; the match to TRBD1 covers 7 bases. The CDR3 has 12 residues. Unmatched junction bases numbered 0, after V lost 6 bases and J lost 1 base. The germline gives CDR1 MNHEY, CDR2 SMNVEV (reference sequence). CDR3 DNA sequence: TGTGCCAGCAGGACAGGGTCCTACGAGCAGTACTTC. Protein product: CASRTGSYEQYF.

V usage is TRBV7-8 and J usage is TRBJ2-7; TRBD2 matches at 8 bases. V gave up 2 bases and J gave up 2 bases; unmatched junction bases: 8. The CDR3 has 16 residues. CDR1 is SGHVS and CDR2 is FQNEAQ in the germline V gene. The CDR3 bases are TGTGCCAGCAGCTTAAGCGCGGGACTAGACGCCTACGAGCAGTACTTC. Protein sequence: CASSLSAGLDAYEQYF.

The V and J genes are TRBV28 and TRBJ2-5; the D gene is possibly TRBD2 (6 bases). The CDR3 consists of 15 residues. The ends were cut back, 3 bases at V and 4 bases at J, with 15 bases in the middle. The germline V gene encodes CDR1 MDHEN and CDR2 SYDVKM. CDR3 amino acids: CASSLGRGWGETQYF. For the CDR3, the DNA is TGTGCCAGCAGTTTGGGGCGGGGTTGGGGAGAGACCCAGTACTTC.

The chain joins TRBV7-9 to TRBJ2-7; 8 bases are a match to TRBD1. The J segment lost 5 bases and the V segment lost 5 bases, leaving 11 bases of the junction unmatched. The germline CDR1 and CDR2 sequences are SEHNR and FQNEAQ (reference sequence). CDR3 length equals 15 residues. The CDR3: CASSPAETGVHEQYF. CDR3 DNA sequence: TGTGCCAGCAGCCCGGCGGAGACAGGGGTACACGAGCAGTACTTC.

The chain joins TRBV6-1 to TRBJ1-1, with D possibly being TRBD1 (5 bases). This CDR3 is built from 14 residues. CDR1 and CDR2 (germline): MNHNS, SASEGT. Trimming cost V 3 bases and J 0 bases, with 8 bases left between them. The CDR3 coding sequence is TGTGCCAGCAGTGAGGGACGTATGAACACTGAAGCTTTCTTT. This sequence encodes CASSEGRMNTEAFF.

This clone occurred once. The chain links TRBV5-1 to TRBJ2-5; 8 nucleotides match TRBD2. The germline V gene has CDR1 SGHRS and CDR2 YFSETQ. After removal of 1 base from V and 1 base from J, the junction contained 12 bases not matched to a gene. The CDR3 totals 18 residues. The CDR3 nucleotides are TGCGCCAGCAGCTTGCTTGGCCGGGGGGGGGCTCCCCAAGAGACCCAGTACTTC. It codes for CASSLLGRGGAPQETQYF. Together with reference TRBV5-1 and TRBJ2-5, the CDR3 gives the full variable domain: KAGVTQTPRYLIKTRGQQVTLSCSPISGHRSVSWYQQTPGQGLQFLFEYFSETQRNKGNFPGRFSGRQFSNSRSEMNVSTLELGDSALYLCASSLLGRGGAPQETQYFGPGTRLLVL.

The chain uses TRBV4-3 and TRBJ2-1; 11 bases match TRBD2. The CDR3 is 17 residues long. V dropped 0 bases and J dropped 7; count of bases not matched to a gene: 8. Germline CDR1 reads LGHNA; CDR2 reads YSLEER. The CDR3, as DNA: TGCGCCAGCAGCCAAGATGAGGCGCTAGCGGGGGGTAATGAGCAGTTCTTC. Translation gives CASSQDEALAGGNEQFF.

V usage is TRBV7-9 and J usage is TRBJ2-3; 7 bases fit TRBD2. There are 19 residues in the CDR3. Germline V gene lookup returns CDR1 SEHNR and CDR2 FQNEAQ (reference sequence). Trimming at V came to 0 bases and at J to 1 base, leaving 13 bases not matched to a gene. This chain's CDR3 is CASSLASAGAAAGTDTQYF. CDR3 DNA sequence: TGTGCCAGCAGCTTAGCCTCGGCGGGAGCCGCCGCTGGCACAGATACGCAGTATTTT.

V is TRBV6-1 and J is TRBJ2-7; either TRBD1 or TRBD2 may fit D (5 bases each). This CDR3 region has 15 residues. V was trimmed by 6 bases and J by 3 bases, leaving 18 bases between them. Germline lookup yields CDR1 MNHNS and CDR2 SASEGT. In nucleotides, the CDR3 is TGTGCCAGCAGATTCACCCTCGAGGGGCTCTACGAGCAGTACTTC. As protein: CASRFTLEGLYEQYF.

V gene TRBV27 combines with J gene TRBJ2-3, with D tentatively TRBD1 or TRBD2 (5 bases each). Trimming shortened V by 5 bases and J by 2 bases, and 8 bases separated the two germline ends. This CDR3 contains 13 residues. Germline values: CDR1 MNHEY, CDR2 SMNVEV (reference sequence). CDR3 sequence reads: CASSIGTTDTQYF. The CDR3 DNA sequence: TGTGCCAGCAGTATAGGGACCACAGATACGCAGTATTTT.

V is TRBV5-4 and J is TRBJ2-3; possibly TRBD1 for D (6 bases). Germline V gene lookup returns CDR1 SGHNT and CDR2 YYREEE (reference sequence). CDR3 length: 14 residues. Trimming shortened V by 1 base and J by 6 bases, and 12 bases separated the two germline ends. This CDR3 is CASSLRQGWDTQYF. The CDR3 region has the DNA TGTGCCAGCAGCTTGCGCCAGGGGTGGGATACGCAGTATTTT.

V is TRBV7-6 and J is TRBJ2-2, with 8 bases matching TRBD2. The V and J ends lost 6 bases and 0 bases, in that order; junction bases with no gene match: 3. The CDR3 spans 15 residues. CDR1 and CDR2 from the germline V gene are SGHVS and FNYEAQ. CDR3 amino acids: CASRLADSNTGELFF. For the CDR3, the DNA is TGTGCCAGCAGACTAGCGGACTCGAACACCGGGGAGCTGTTTTTT.

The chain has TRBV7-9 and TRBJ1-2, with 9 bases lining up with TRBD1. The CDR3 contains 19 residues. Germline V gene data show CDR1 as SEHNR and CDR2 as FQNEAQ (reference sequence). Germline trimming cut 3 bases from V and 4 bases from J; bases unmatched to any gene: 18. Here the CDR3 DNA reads TGTGCCAGCAGCTTGACCCAATACAGGGGGCTTCCGACCATCTATGGCTACACCTTC. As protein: CASSLTQYRGLPTIYGYTF. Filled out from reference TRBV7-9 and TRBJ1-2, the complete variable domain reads DTGVSQNPRHKITKRGQNVTFRCDPISEHNRLYWYRQTLGQGPEFLTYFQNEAQLEKSRLLSDRFSAERPKGSFSTLEIQRTEQGDSAMYLCASSLTQYRGLPTIYGYTFGSGTRLTVV.

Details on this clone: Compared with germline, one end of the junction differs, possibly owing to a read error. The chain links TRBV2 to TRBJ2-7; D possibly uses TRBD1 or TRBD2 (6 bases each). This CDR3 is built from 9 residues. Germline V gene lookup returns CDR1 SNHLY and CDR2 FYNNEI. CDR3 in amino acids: CASKAEGDF. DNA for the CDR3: TGTGCCAGCAAGGCGGAGGGGGACTTC.

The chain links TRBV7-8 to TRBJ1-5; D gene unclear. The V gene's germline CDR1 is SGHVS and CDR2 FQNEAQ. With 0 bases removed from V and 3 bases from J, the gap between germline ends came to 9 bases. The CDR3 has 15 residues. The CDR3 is CASSLAAVNNQPQHF. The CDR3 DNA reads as TGTGCCAGCAGCTTAGCGGCCGTAAACAATCAGCCCCAGCATTTT.

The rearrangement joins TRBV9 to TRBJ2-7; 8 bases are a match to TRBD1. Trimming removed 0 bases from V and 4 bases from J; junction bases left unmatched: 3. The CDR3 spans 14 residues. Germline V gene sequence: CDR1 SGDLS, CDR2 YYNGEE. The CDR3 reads CASSVEQGAYEQYF. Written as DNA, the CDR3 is TGTGCCAGCAGCGTAGAGCAGGGGGCTTACGAGCAGTACTTC.

The CDR3 DNA sequence: TGCAGCGTTCGTGAGCTTACGCAGTTCTTC. Amino acid sequence: CSVRELTQFF. V usage is TRBV29-1 and J usage is TRBJ2-1; D is uncertain. V lost 5 bases and J lost 12, with 11 bases in between. Germline V CDR1 and CDR2: SQVTM, ANQGSEA. This CDR3 region has 10 residues.

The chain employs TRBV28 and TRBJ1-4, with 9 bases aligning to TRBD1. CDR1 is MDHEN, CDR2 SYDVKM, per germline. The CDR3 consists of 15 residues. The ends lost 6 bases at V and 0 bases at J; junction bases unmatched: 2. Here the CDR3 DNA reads TGTGCCAGCAGCCGGACAGGGGCAACTAATGAAAAACTGTTTTTT. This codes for CASSRTGATNEKLFF.

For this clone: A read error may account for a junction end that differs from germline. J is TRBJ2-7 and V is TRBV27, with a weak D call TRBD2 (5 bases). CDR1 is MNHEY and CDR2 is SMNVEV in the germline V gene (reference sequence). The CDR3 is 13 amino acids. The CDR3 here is CATSDYTGYEQYF. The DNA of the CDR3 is TGTGCCACCAGTGATTATACGGGGTACGAGCAGTACTTC.

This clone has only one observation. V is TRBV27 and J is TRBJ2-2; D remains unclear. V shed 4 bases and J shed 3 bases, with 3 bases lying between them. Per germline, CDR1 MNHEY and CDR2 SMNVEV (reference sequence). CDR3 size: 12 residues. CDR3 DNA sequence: TGTGCCAGCAGTTGGGACACCGGGGAGCTGTTTTTT. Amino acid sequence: CASSWDTGELFF.